The 25 T cell receptor beta chains reported below all come from one sample, sequenced in a study of shared clonotypes between healthy human individuals (dated by TCRdb to 2020 to 2022). Library preparation used the immunoSEQ multiplex PCR assay. TCRdb stores this immuneACCESS table with in-frame sequences only. Part of the clones is absent; in the studies checked, under half of the shortfall reflects unresolved V genes, and no reason is known for the rest. This sample lists approximately 350,000 clones; around 96% were detected once. The top ten clones comprise about 0.32% of the sample. Sample: memory CD8+ T cells sorted from blood. The cell subset or site label, read with the paper, signifies: CD45RO+ cells pooled with CCR7-negative TemRA cells. The source is a young man in good health.

The V and J genes are TRBV7-2 and TRBJ2-3; D possibly matches TRBD1 or TRBD2 (5 bases each). From germline, CDR1 is SGHTA and CDR2 FQGNSA. V was shortened by 5 bases and J by 8 bases, with 11 bases between the two germline ends. The length of the CDR3 is 12 residues. The CDR3 DNA reads as TGTGCCAGCAGCCGAGACGGGACTACGCAGTATTTT. Protein product: CASSRDGTTQYF.

The chain joins TRBV5-6 to TRBJ2-5; 7 nucleotides match TRBD2. The CDR3 extends over 15 amino acids. V lost 5 bases and J lost 2; bases outside the gene matches: 9. Germline V gene lookup returns CDR1 SGHDT and CDR2 YYEEEE. The chain's CDR3 is CASRRRSGAQETQYF. CDR3 DNA sequence: TGTGCCAGCAGAAGGAGGAGCGGGGCTCAAGAGACCCAGTACTTC.

The genes are TRBV5-4 and TRBJ1-2; D perhaps matches TRBD1 (6 bases). This CDR3 comprises 13 residues. V lost 5 bases and J lost 2, with 10 bases in between. Germline V gene lookup returns CDR1 SGHNT and CDR2 YYREEE (reference sequence). This CDR3 is CASSPDRNYGYTF. CDR3 DNA: TGTGCCAGCAGTCCGGACAGAAACTATGGCTACACCTTC.

The rearrangement joins TRBV2 to TRBJ1-1; weak D call: TRBD1 (5 bases). V was clipped by 7 bases and J by 4 bases, with 16 bases between them. Germline V CDR1 and CDR2: SNHLY, FYNNEI. The CDR3 has 14 residues. The CDR3 DNA follows: TGTGCCAGCACCGAAGAAAAGGGGAGCACTGAAGCTTTCTTT. It is translated as CASTEEKGSTEAFF.

Regarding this clone: In the same sample, other DNA sequences code for this CDR3. The CDR3 here is CASSLPSGRVTDTQYF. The DNA of the CDR3 is TGTGCCAGCAGCCTTCCTAGCGGGAGAGTCACAGATACGCAGTATTTT. The rearrangement links TRBV7-9 to TRBJ2-3; 10 positions match TRBD2. The CDR3 runs 16 residues. Germline V gives CDR1 SEHNR, CDR2 FQNEAQ (reference sequence). Trimming cost V 5 bases and J 2 bases; bases outside gene matches: 7.

Note on this clone: Other DNA sequences within the sample encode an identical CDR3. V is TRBV6-5 and J is TRBJ1-1; the D gene is possibly TRBD1 (5 bases). V lost 8 bases and J lost 4, with 8 bases in between. Per germline, CDR1 MNHEY and CDR2 SVGAGI. CDR3 size: 11 residues. Written as DNA, the CDR3 is TGTGCCAGCTCTCAGGGCACTGAAGCTTTCTTT. This translates into CASSQGTEAFF.

As regards this clone: Other DNA variants within this sample encode the same CDR3. The J gene is TRBJ2-3, the V gene TRBV20-1; no reliable D call. V lost 3 bases to trimming and J lost 6 bases, with 4 bases between them. This CDR3 region has 10 residues. Germline values: CDR1 DFQATT, CDR2 SNEGSKA (reference sequence). The CDR3 region has the DNA TGCAGTGCTAGGACGGATACGCAGTATTTT. It codes for CSARTDTQYF.

The rearrangement uses TRBV5-4 and TRBJ2-7, with TRBD1 matching 9 bases. V lost 3 bases to trimming and J lost 3 bases; unmatched junction nucleotides: 4. The CDR3 contains 14 residues. Germline values: CDR1 SGHNT, CDR2 YYREEE (reference sequence). CDR3 sequence: CASSSPGQGYEQYF. CDR3 in DNA: TGTGCCAGCAGCTCACCGGGACAGGGCTACGAGCAGTACTTC.

The V call is TRBV5-6, the J call TRBJ2-7; D remains ambiguous. CDR3 size: 13 residues. Germline V lookup: CDR1 SGHDT, CDR2 YYEEEE. V lost 4 bases and J 3 bases, leaving 11 bases between the germline ends. The CDR3 is CASSESGFYEQYF. In DNA, the CDR3 is TGTGCCAGCAGCGAATCAGGATTCTACGAGCAGTACTTC.

The chain links TRBV5-1 to TRBJ2-1; D gene ambiguous. V shed 0 bases and J shed 0 bases, with 10 bases lying between them. The germline gives CDR1 SGHRS, CDR2 YFSETQ. This CDR3 spans 16 amino acids. This CDR3 is CASSLEPISSYNEQFF. DNA for the CDR3: TGCGCCAGCAGCTTGGAACCGATCTCCTCCTACAATGAGCAGTTCTTC.

This clone has just one count. The chain carries TRBV7-9 and TRBJ1-6, with no clear D. CDR1 and CDR2 (germline): SEHNR, FQNEAQ (reference sequence). The ends were cut back, 2 bases at V and 4 bases at J, with 6 bases in the middle. The CDR3 is made up of 14 amino acids. CDR3 nucleotide sequence: TGTGCCAGCAGCTTACTGCAGTATAATTCACCCCTCCACTTT. The encoded protein is CASSLLQYNSPLHF.

The rearrangement links TRBV7-9 to TRBJ2-7, with D tentatively TRBD2 (6 bases). The CDR3 covers 15 residues. Looked up from germline, CDR1 is SEHNR and CDR2 is FQNEAQ (reference sequence). Trimming cost V 4 bases and J 0 bases, with 13 bases left between them. CDR3 coding DNA: TGTGCCAGCAGCTACGTGGGGGGTTTCTCCTACGAGCAGTACTTC. This sequence encodes CASSYVGGFSYEQYF.

The genes are TRBV28 and TRBJ2-7; D ambiguous. Trimming removed 6 bases from V and 3 bases from J, with 21 bases in between. Germline-derived CDR1 and CDR2 are MDHEN and SYDVKM. The CDR3 runs 16 residues. The CDR3 region has the DNA TGTGCCAGCAGGCCTCTAACAGCCGCCACTAACTACGAGCAGTACTTC. Amino acids: CASRPLTAATNYEQYF.

In the case of this clone: Other DNA sequences in the same sample also yield this CDR3. The chain links TRBV5-1 to TRBJ1-5; 7 bases fit TRBD1. Germline-derived CDR1 and CDR2 are SGHRS and YFSETQ. The J segment lost 3 bases and the V segment lost 0 bases, leaving 3 bases of the junction unmatched. The CDR3 runs 15 residues. DNA of the CDR3: TGCGCCAGCAGCTTGGGGACAGGAGTCAATCAGCCCCAGCATTTT. The encoded protein is CASSLGTGVNQPQHF.

The genes are TRBV5-1 and TRBJ1-3; D is undetermined. V shed 0 bases and J shed 2 bases, with 12 bases lying between them. Per germline, CDR1 SGHRS and CDR2 YFSETQ. The CDR3 sequence is 16 residues long. In DNA, the CDR3 is TGCGCCAGCAGCTTGGAGGGTCAGGCCCCTGGAAACACCATATATTTT. Translated: CASSLEGQAPGNTIYF.

The chain links TRBV5-1 to TRBJ1-5, with 8 bases matching TRBD1. CDR1 and CDR2 from the germline V gene are SGHRS and YFSETQ. This CDR3 is built from 14 residues. The J segment lost 2 bases and the V segment lost 4 bases, leaving 2 bases of the junction unmatched. The CDR3 loop is CASSMTGGNQPQHF. CDR3 coding DNA: TGCGCCAGCAGCATGACAGGGGGCAATCAGCCCCAGCATTTT.

This clone occurred once. Other DNA sequences in the sample encode the same CDR3. CDR3: CASSRGPYEQYF. DNA for the CDR3: TGCGCCAGCAGCAGGGGACCCTACGAGCAGTACTTC. The rearrangement joins TRBV5-1 to TRBJ2-7; D may correspond to TRBD1 or TRBD2 (5 bases each). The CDR3 spans 12 residues. V lost 4 bases and J 2 bases, leaving 7 bases between the germline ends. Looked up from germline, CDR1 is SGHRS and CDR2 is YFSETQ.

This clone was observed once. The chain has TRBV6-1 and TRBJ2-5; no clear D gene. Looked up from germline, CDR1 is MNHNS and CDR2 is SASEGT. The CDR3 runs to 14 residues. Trimming stripped 4 bases from V and 4 bases from J, with 13 bases between. CDR3: CASSVARLGETQYF. The DNA for the CDR3 is TGTGCCAGCAGTGTAGCCAGGTTAGGAGAGACCCAGTACTTC.

The CDR3 bases are TGTGCCTGGAGTGTCGAATACAATGAGCAGTTCTTC. It encodes CAWSVEYNEQFF. The chain uses TRBV30 and TRBJ2-1, with D unresolved. V lost 0 bases, J lost 4 bases, and 4 bases lay in between. The CDR3 totals 12 residues. CDR1 GTSNPN and CDR2 SVGIG come from the germline V gene (reference sequence).

This rearrangement joins TRBV10-3 to TRBJ2-3; TRBD1 matches 8 bases. With V trimmed by 8 bases and J by 4 bases, 5 bases remained unmatched. Looked up from germline, CDR1 is ENHRY and CDR2 is SYGVKD. This CDR3 has 13 residues. CDR3 amino acids: CAIGGQGADTQYF. Here the CDR3 DNA reads TGTGCCATCGGTGGACAGGGTGCAGATACGCAGTATTTT.

The V gene is TRBV5-1, the J gene TRBJ2-1, with D uncertain. From germline, CDR1 is SGHRS and CDR2 YFSETQ. V dropped 1 base and J dropped 3 bases, with 14 bases sitting between them. CDR3 length: 16 residues. CDR3: CASSLRTTTLYNEQFF. The CDR3 DNA sequence: TGCGCCAGCAGCTTGCGTACTACAACGCTCTACAATGAGCAGTTCTTC.

The chain combines TRBV11-2 with TRBJ2-5, with a possible D match to TRBD2 (7 bases). Germline CDR1 and CDR2: SGHAT and FQNNGV. The CDR3 has 14 amino acids. V lost 5 bases and J 2 bases, leaving 12 bases between the germline ends. For the CDR3, the DNA is TGTGCCAGCAGCCAGGGGCGGGGGCAAGAGACCCAGTACTTC. Encoded protein: CASSQGRGQETQYF.

This sequence joins TRBV2 and TRBJ2-3; 9 bases align to TRBD1. This CDR3 has 14 amino acids. Trimming took 6 bases from V and 3 from J; bases not matched to a gene: 4. From germline, CDR1 is SNHLY and CDR2 FYNNEI. CDR3: CASRWDRVTDTQYF. CDR3 nucleotides: TGTGCCAGCAGGTGGGACAGGGTGACAGATACGCAGTATTTT.

This rearrangement joins TRBV6-1 to TRBJ2-7, with a weak D call TRBD1 (5 bases). The ends were cut back, 6 bases at V and 0 bases at J, with 15 bases in the middle. The length of the CDR3 is 15 residues. Germline assignment: CDR1 MNHNS and CDR2 SASEGT. The CDR3 spells CASRRQIPSSYEQYF. The CDR3 DNA follows: TGTGCCAGCAGGAGACAGATTCCCAGCTCCTACGAGCAGTACTTC.

The gene calls are TRBV5-1 and TRBJ2-3; D is undetermined. Trimming took 3 bases from V and 2 from J, leaving 10 bases between them. Germline V CDR1 and CDR2: SGHRS, YFSETQ. This CDR3 is built from 14 residues. This chain's CDR3 is CASSSGYLTDTQYF. The CDR3 DNA follows: TGCGCCAGCAGCTCTGGGTACCTCACAGATACGCAGTATTTT.